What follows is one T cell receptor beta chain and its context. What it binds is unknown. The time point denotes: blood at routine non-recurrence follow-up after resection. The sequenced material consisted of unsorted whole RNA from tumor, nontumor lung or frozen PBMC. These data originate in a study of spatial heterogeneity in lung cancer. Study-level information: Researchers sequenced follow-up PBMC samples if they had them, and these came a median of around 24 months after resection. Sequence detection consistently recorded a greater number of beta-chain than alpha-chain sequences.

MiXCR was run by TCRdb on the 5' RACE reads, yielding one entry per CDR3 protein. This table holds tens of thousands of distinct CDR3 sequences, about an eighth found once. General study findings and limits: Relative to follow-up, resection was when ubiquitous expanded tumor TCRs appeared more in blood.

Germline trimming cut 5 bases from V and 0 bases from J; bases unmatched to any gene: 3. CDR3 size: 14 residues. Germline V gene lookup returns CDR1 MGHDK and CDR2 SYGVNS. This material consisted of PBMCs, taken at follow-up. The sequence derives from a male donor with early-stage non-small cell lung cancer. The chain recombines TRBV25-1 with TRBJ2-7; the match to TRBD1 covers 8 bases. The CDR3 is CASSKQGDSYEQYF. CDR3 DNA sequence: TGTGCCAGCAGTAAACAGGGGGACTCCTACGAGCAGTACTTC.